These 7 T cell receptor beta chains were all obtained from the same sample, sequenced in a study of cytomegalovirus exposure and HLA in healthy donors (dated by TCRdb to the late 2010s). Libraries were made using the immunoSEQ multiplex PCR assay. For the multiplex PCR, a mixture combining 60 forward primers for TCR Vbeta segments and 13 reverse primers for TCR Jbeta segments was used. Entries here come from immuneACCESS through TCRdb and include only in-frame sequences with V and J called. Some clones fail to appear in such tables; in the studies checked, an unresolved V gene covers under half of the shortfall, and the cause of the remainder is unknown. The sample table shows approximately 190,000 clones, and 82% are seen once. 5.5% to 7% of the sample lies in the top ten. Sequencing used PBMCs. These TCRs come from a woman between 50 and 59 years old in good health and CMV-seropositive.

The rearrangement uses TRBV5-6 and TRBJ1-1; D may be TRBD1 (6 bases). There are 17 residues in the CDR3. Germline assignment: CDR1 SGHDT and CDR2 YYEEEE. Trimming cost V 3 bases and J 4 bases, with 22 bases left between them. DNA for the CDR3: TGTGCCAGCAGCTCGAATGGAATAAGGGGGTGGGGCACTGAAGCTTTCTTT. It encodes CASSSNGIRGWGTEAFF.

The chain uses TRBV5-1 and TRBJ1-2, with 7 nucleotides matching TRBD1. This CDR3 spans 13 amino acids. Germline V gives CDR1 SGHRS, CDR2 YFSETQ. V lost 2 bases, J lost 3 bases, and 1 base stayed unmatched. Here the CDR3 reads CASSFTGDYGYTF. CDR3 nucleotide sequence: TGCGCCAGCAGCTTCACAGGGGACTATGGCTACACCTTC.

This clone has a single count. The CDR3 DNA sequence: TGTGCCAGCAGTTTTATTAGCGGGAGGGCCGGCACAGATACGCAGTATTTT. Translating it yields CASSFISGRAGTDTQYF. The chain employs TRBV27 and TRBJ2-3, with TRBD2 matching 11 bases. The CDR3 extends over 17 amino acids. The V gene end was trimmed by 3 bases and the J gene end by 1 base; junction bases not matched to a gene: 6. In germline, CDR1 is MNHEY, CDR2 SMNVEV (reference sequence).

V gene TRBV4-3 combines with J gene TRBJ2-3; TRBD1 matches 7 bases. V trimming: 3 bases; J trimming: 2 bases; junction bases outside the gene matches: 5. There are 15 residues in the CDR3. The germline CDR1 and CDR2 sequences are LGHNA and YSLEER. In nucleotides, the CDR3 is TGCGCCAGCAGCCAGAGGGGACAGTACACAGATACGCAGTATTTT. As protein: CASSQRGQYTDTQYF.

This chain links TRBV18 with TRBJ1-5; 7 nucleotides align to TRBD1. J lost 3 bases, V lost 5 bases, and 4 bases had no gene match. The germline CDR1 and CDR2 sequences are KGHSH and LQKENI. This CDR3 is built from 14 residues. For the CDR3, the DNA is TGTGCCAGCTCAAAACAGGGGTTCAATCAGCCCCAGCATTTT. Encoded protein: CASSKQGFNQPQHF.

A word on this clone: The junction departs from the called germline gene at one end, perhaps through a read error. The CDR3 DNA sequence: TGTGCCAGCTCGACGAGGGACTCTGGGGCCAACGTCCCGACTTTC. Amino acid sequence: CASSTRDSGANVPTF. The V gene is TRBV4-2, the J gene TRBJ2-6; the D gene is possibly TRBD2 (6 bases). The CDR3 loop spans 15 amino acids. Germline CDR1 is LGHNA and CDR2 is YNFKEQ.

This clone was found once. The chain links TRBV27 to TRBJ2-2, with 8 bases matching TRBD2. Germline CDR1 reads MNHEY; CDR2 reads SMNVEV (reference sequence). This CDR3 is 17 amino acids long. Unmatched junction bases numbered 10, after V lost 7 bases and J lost 0 bases. The CDR3 DNA reads as TGTGCCAGCACCCTTGGGCGGGGGGCCTCGAACACCGGGGAGCTGTTTTTT. Protein sequence: CASTLGRGASNTGELFF.